These T cell receptor beta chains were read from a single sample in a study of T-cell memory formation after mild COVID-19. TCRdb used MiXCR to reprocess the 5' RACE reads, holding one entry per CDR3 protein. The sample yields approximately 500,000 distinct CDR3 sequences, approximately 23% seen once. The specimen was PBMCs or a T cell subset sorted from them (not recorded which). The receptors derive from an adult woman who had mild COVID-19 (a few samples of this study predate the infection). Cell type and time point are not known. The CDR3 runs from the conserved cysteine through the conserved F or W. D genes are given only for firm matches. Clone size is given for some rows only: seen once, a few or many times, or a class if the clone is expanded.

clone size | J gene | D gene | V gene | CDR3 protein | CDR3 DNA
. | TRBJ2-1 | TRBD2 | TRBV11-3 | CASSRHFASGRANEQFF | TGTGCCAGCAGCCGTCACTTCGCTAGCGGGAGGGCCAATGAGCAGTTCTTC
. | TRBJ2-3 | TRBD1 | TRBV5-1 | CASSVGTGTFYFTDTQYF | TGCGCCAGCAGCGTCGGGACAGGGACTTTTTATTTCACAGATACGCAGTATTTT
. | TRBJ1-1 | . | TRBV19 | CASSIKSQMNTEAFF | TGTGCCAGTAGTATAAAAAGTCAAATGAACACTGAAGCTTTCTTT
few | TRBJ2-3 | TRBD2 | TRBV5-1 | CASSLGTSRTDTQYF | TGCGCCAGCAGCCTAGGGACTAGCAGAACAGATACGCAGTATTTT
. | TRBJ2-1 | . | TRBV28 | CASSLGLAEVASYNEQFF | TGTGCCAGCAGTTTAGGGCTAGCCGAAGTAGCGTCCTACAATGAGCAGTTCTTC
. | TRBJ2-3 | TRBD2 | TRBV7-6 | CASSPGLAAQYF | TGTGCCAGCAGCCCCGGACTAGCCGCGCAGTATTTT
. | TRBJ2-1 | TRBD2 | TRBV20-1 | CSARRTSGRPYNEQFF | TGCAGTGCTAGACGGACTAGCGGGAGGCCCTACAATGAGCAGTTCTTC
few | TRBJ2-7 | TRBD2 | TRBV20-1 | CSARDSAGGSSYEQYF | TGCAGTGCTAGAGACTCAGCGGGAGGGTCCTCCTACGAGCAGTACTTC
. | TRBJ2-1 | TRBD1 | TRBV20-1 | CSASTGTGGYNEQFF | TGCAGTGCTTCTACCGGGACAGGGGGATACAATGAGCAGTTCTTC
once | TRBJ1-5 | TRBD1 | TRBV20-1 | CSARNQGAWDQPQHF | TGCAGTGCTAGGAACCAGGGGGCGTGGGATCAGCCCCAGCATTTT
. | TRBJ2-6 | . | TRBV30 | CAWSGTFAGARSGANVLTF | TGTGCCTGGAGTGGGACATTCGCCGGAGCGCGCTCTGGGGCCAACGTCCTGACTTTC
few | TRBJ2-3 | . | TRBV2 | CASTELALANTQYF | TGTGCCAGCACTGAATTGGCTCTTGCCAATACGCAGTATTTT
. | TRBJ2-7 | . | TRBV28 | CASSLDQGTDEQYF | TGTGCCAGCAGTTTAGACCAGGGAACCGACGAGCAGTACTTC
few | TRBJ2-5 | . | TRBV7-9 | CASSLASVDRETQYF | TGTGCCAGCAGCTTAGCTAGTGTGGACCGGGAGACCCAGTACTTC
many | TRBJ2-7 | TRBD1 | TRBV5-5 | CASSPGQKREQYF | TGTGCCAGCAGCCCGGGACAGAAACGCGAGCAGTACTTC
few | TRBJ2-4 | . | TRBV7-9 | CASSHGRTLAKNIQYF | TGTGCCAGCAGCCACGGGAGAACTCTAGCCAAAAACATTCAGTACTTC
. | TRBJ1-1 | . | TRBV5-8 | CASTLKEGLNTEAFF | TGTGCCAGCACCTTAAAGGAGGGGCTGAACACTGAAGCTTTCTTT
. | TRBJ2-3 | . | TRBV6-5 | CASSYSTGWAGDTQYF | TGTGCCAGCAGTTACTCGACTGGATGGGCTGGAGATACGCAGTATTTT
few | TRBJ1-1 | . | TRBV5-1 | CASSLDWRTEAFF | TGCGCCAGCAGCTTGGATTGGAGGACTGAAGCTTTCTTT
few | TRBJ2-1 | . | TRBV5-1 | CASSLRGDRSYNEQFF | TGCGCCAGCAGCTTGCGCGGGGATCGCTCCTACAATGAGCAGTTCTTC
few | TRBJ2-1 | TRBD2 | TRBV24-1 | CATSDPGGSDNEQFF | TGTGCCACCAGTGATCCCGGGGGGTCGGACAATGAGCAGTTCTTC
few | TRBJ2-1 | . | TRBV24-1 | CATSPMVAASGEQFF | TGTGCCACCTCCCCCATGGTAGCCGCTAGTGGCGAGCAGTTCTTC
few | TRBJ2-3 | . | TRBV4-2 | CASSQDPLDTQYF | TGTGCCAGCAGCCAAGATCCTTTAGATACGCAGTATTTT
. | TRBJ1-2 | TRBD1 | TRBV12-3/TRBV12-4 | CASSLSTGGSGYTF | TGTGCCAGCAGTTTGAGTACAGGGGGCAGTGGCTACACCTTC
few | TRBJ1-5 | TRBD1 | TRBV24-1 | CATSDGIPGQSNQPQHF | TGTGCCACCAGTGATGGGATCCCGGGACAGTCCAATCAGCCCCAGCATTTT
. | TRBJ2-3 | . | TRBV4-3 | CASSQDLGGRGGDTQYF | TGCGCCAGCAGCCAAGATCTGGGAGGGAGAGGGGGAGATACGCAGTATTTT
few | TRBJ1-1 | . | TRBV6-6 | CASSYSAEGTEAFF | TGTGCCAGCAGTTACTCAGCGGAGGGAACTGAAGCTTTCTTT
once | TRBJ2-7 | . | TRBV7-9 | CASSSHEQGIYEQYF | TGTGCCAGCAGCTCCCACGAACAGGGCATATACGAGCAGTACTTC
few | TRBJ2-3 | . | TRBV6-1 | CATDQGDTQYF | TGTGCCACCGACCAGGGGGATACGCAGTATTTT
. | TRBJ2-3 | TRBD2 | TRBV29-1 | CSVQGTSGMDTQYF | TGCAGCGTTCAAGGGACTAGCGGGATGGATACGCAGTATTTT
many | TRBJ2-7 | . | TRBV7-6 | CASSKDTGFSYEQYF | TGTGCCAGCAGCAAGGATACGGGATTCTCCTACGAGCAGTACTTC
few | TRBJ1-1 | TRBD1 | TRBV7-8 | CASSLFGTGNTEAFF | TGTGCCAGCAGCTTATTCGGGACAGGGAACACTGAAGCTTTCTTT
. | TRBJ2-4 | TRBD2 | TRBV30 | CAWSLAGGSRINIQYF | TGTGCCTGGAGCCTAGCGGGGGGCAGCAGGATAAACATTCAGTACTTC
few | TRBJ2-3 | . | TRBV7-2 | CASTIRDGTDTQYF | TGTGCCAGCACAATACGAGACGGCACAGATACGCAGTATTTT
. | TRBJ2-7 | TRBD1 | TRBV15 | CATSRDRGISREQYF | TGTGCCACCAGCAGAGACAGGGGGATCTCTAGGGAGCAGTACTTC
few | TRBJ2-2 | TRBD2 | TRBV7-9 | CASSLPLAFGTRTGELFF | TGTGCCAGCAGCTTACCCTTAGCATTCGGGACTAGAACCGGGGAGCTGTTTTTT
. | TRBJ1-3 | . | TRBV3-1 | CASSFKGNTIYF | TGTGCCAGCAGCTTCAAAGGAAACACCATATATTTT
. | TRBJ1-2 | TRBD1 | TRBV28 | CASSLGGQGEYGYTF | TGTGCCAGCAGTTTAGGAGGACAGGGGGAATATGGCTACACCTTC
few | TRBJ2-3 | . | TRBV5-1 | CASSGRNADTQYF | TGCGCCAGCTCAGGGCGGAACGCAGATACGCAGTATTTT
. | TRBJ2-1 | . | TRBV3-1 | CASSYRGREQFF | TGTGCCAGCAGCTATAGGGGTCGTGAGCAGTTCTTC
. | TRBJ2-5 | TRBD2 | TRBV7-9 | CASSSLGLAEETQYF | TGTGCCAGCAGCTCTCTGGGACTAGCGGAAGAGACCCAGTACTTC
. | TRBJ2-1 | TRBD2 | TRBV6-5 | CASSYHSTSGGVDNEQFF | TGTGCCAGCAGTTACCATTCGACTAGCGGAGGCGTCGACAATGAGCAGTTCTTC
few | TRBJ2-7 | . | TRBV12-3/TRBV12-4 | CASSFAGPYEQYF | TGTGCCAGCAGTTTTGCAGGGCCGTACGAGCAGTACTTC
few | TRBJ2-1 | . | TRBV7-2 | CASSFPYTTSSYNEQFF | TGTGCCAGCAGCTTTCCTTATACGACTAGCTCCTACAATGAGCAGTTCTTC
few | TRBJ2-3 | TRBD1 | TRBV24-1 | CATSAGTGGIDTQYF | TGTGCCACCAGTGCGGGGACAGGGGGCATAGATACGCAGTATTTT
. | TRBJ2-1 | . | TRBV24-1 | CATSAQQGNEQFF | TGTGCCACCAGTGCCCAACAGGGCAATGAGCAGTTCTTC
. | TRBJ2-7 | TRBD1 | TRBV27 | CASSLPGQASYEQYF | TGTGCCAGCAGTTTACCGGGACAGGCCTCCTACGAGCAGTACTTC
. | TRBJ2-1 | TRBD1 | TRBV12-3/TRBV12-4 | CASSLPVYRGRLVFYNEQFF | TGTGCCAGCAGTTTACCCGTTTACAGGGGGCGCCTAGTATTCTACAATGAGCAGTTCTTC
few | TRBJ2-2 | . | TRBV7-2 | CASSLEGAGGAGGELFF | TGTGCCAGCAGCTTAGAGGGGGCCGGGGGCGCAGGCGGGGAGCTGTTTTTT
few | TRBJ1-1 | . | TRBV7-9 | CASSPSHTGAFF | TGTGCCAGCAGCCCATCCCATACCGGAGCTTTCTTT
few | TRBJ1-2 | TRBD1 | TRBV7-9 | CASSPYSQGANGYTF | TGTGCCAGCAGCCCATACAGTCAGGGGGCGAATGGCTACACCTTC
few | TRBJ2-7 | . | TRBV25-1 | CASSEGRLPLYEQYF | TGTGCCAGCAGTGAAGGTCGACTACCCCTCTACGAGCAGTACTTC
. | TRBJ2-5 | . | TRBV18 | CASSPRTGAETQYF | TGTGCCAGCTCTCCTAGGACTGGGGCAGAGACCCAGTACTTC
few | TRBJ1-1 | . | TRBV6-6 | CASSYHMSTEAFF | TGTGCCAGCAGTTACCACATGTCCACTGAAGCTTTCTTT
few | TRBJ2-6 | . | TRBV5-1 | CASSFEGSGANVLTF | TGCGCCAGCAGCTTCGAGGGCTCTGGGGCCAACGTCCTGACTTTC
few | TRBJ2-5 | TRBD1 | TRBV5-1 | CASSPAGQGETQYF | TGCGCCAGCAGCCCGGCGGGACAGGGGGAGACCCAGTACTTC